This T cell receptor beta chain was sequenced for a study of T cells in Graves' hyperthyroidism and ophthalmopathy. About the study: Before any treatment, at initial diagnosis, peripheral blood was collected.

RNA transcripts gave rise to amplified TCR beta CDR3 regions. A set of HTBI primers served as the primers for a first-round RT-PCR of the TCR CDR3. TCRdb fed the multiplex PCR reads into MiXCR, producing one record per CDR3 protein. The repertoire includes about 700,000 distinct CDR3 sequences, 11% to 15% of them detected once, and roughly 10% sits in the top ten. The CDR3 extends over 16 amino acids. V was pared by 3 bases and J by 2 bases, with 14 bases between. Germline V CDR1 and CDR2: LNHNV, YYDKDF (reference sequence). Hyperthyroidism, newly diagnosed and lasting under 2 months, affected patients aged 18 to 65. A patient was excluded if there was uncontrolled infection, other autoimmune disease, pregnancy or lactation. This clonotype has at least ten counts.

The clonotype was recovered from a woman aged 18-35 years with Graves' hyperthyroidism. The sample consisted of blood. J is TRBJ2-1 and V is TRBV15; D is uncertain. The CDR3 loop is CATSSGKESPYNEQFF. CDR3 DNA: TGTGCCACCAGCAGTGGGAAGGAATCCCCCTACAATGAGCAGTTCTTC. Looking up the rest from reference TRBV15 and TRBJ2-1 gives the full variable domain: DAMVIQNPRYQVTQFGKPVTLSCSQTLNHNVMYWYQQKSSQAPKLLFHYYDKDFNNEADTPDNFQSRRPNTSFCFLDIRSPGLGDTAMYLCATSSGKESPYNEQFFGPGTRLTVL.